This T cell receptor beta chain emerged from a study of blood T cell repertoires in COVID-19. Study context: Donors in the United States, Italy and Spain gave samples during acute or convalescent COVID-19. PBMCs, B-cell-depleted T cells, or T cells provided the cDNA or gDNA that made up the material.

As handled by the study authors: Using reference gene primer amplification, nucleated cell counts were estimated. Clones were sequenced by immunoSEQ multiplex PCR, and TCRdb holds only the in-frame ones, with some missing. Clonal size and the V and J genes are those of that table, whereas D and trimming came from the DNA. The data show about 200,000 clones, with approximately 80% seen just once and about 13% held by the top ten. The sample comprised peripheral blood. The TCR was taken from a human donor in a cohort sampled during active COVID-19.

CDR3 sequence: CASRGLNNEQFF. CDR3 nucleotide sequence: TGTGCCAGCAGGGGGCTCAACAATGAGCAGTTCTTC. V usage is TRBV27 and J usage is TRBJ2-1, with a tentative D call TRBD1 (5 bases). V was trimmed by 6 bases and J by 5 bases, leaving 8 bases between them. This CDR3 has 12 residues. In germline, CDR1 is MNHEY, CDR2 SMNVEV (reference sequence).